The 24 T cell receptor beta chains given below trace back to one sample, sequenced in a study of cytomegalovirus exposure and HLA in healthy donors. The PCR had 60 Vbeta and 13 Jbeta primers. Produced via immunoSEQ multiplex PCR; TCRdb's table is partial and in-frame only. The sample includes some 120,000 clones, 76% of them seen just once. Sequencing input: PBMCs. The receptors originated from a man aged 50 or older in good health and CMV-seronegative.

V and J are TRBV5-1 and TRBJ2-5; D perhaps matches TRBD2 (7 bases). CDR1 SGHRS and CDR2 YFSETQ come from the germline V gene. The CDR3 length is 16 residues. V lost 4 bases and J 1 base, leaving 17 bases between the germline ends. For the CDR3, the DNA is TGCGCCAGCAGCGCGGGCGGGGGCGGAGGCCAAGAGACCCAGTACTTC. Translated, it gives CASSAGGGGGQETQYF.

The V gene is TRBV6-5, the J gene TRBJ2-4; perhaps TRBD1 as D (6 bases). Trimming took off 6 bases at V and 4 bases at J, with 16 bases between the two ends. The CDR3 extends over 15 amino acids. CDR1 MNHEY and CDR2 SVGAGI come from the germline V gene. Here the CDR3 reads CASRPTGPRKNIQYF. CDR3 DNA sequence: TGTGCCAGCAGACCCACAGGGCCTCGGAAAAACATTCAGTACTTC.

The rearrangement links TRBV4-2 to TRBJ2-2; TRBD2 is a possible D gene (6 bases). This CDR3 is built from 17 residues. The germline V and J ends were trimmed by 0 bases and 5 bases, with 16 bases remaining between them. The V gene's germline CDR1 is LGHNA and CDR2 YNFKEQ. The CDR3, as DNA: TGTGCCAGCAGCCAAGAGGATCGAGGGGACTGGACCGGGGAGCTGTTTTTT. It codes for CASSQEDRGDWTGELFF.

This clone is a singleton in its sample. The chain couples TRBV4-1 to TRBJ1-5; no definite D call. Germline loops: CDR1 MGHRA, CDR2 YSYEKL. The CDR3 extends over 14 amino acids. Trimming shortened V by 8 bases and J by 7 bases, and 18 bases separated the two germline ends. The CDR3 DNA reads TGCGCCAGCCGCACGCAAGGGCCGGGGCAGCCCCAGCATTTT. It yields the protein CASRTQGPGQPQHF.

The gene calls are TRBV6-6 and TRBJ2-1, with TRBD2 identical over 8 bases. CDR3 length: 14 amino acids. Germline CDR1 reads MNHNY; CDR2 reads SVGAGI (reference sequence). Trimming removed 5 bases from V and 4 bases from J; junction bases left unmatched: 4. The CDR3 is CASSERGFYNEQFF. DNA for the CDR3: TGTGCCAGCAGTGAGCGGGGGTTTTACAATGAGCAGTTCTTC.

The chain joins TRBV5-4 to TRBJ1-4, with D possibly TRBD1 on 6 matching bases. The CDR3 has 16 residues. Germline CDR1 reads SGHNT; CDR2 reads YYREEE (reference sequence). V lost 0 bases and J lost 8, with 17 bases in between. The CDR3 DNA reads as TGTGCCAGCAGCTTGGGGGGAACAGGGTTGCTGGAAAAACTGTTTTTT. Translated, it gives CASSLGGTGLLEKLFF.

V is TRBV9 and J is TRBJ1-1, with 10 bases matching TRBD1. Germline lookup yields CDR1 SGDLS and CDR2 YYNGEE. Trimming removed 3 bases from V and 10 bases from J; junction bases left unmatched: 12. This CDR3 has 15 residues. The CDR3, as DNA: TGTGCCAGCAGCGCGAGTCCGGGACAGGGGATCGGAGCTTTCTTT. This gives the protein CASSASPGQGIGAFF.

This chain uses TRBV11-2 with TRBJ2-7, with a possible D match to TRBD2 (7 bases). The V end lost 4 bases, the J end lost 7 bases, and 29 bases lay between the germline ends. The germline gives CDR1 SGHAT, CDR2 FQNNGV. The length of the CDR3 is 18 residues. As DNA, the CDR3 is TGTGCCAGCAGCTCCGGAGGGGGGGCCCTCAAAATATCATGGGAGCAGTACGTC. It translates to CASSSGGGALKISWEQYV.

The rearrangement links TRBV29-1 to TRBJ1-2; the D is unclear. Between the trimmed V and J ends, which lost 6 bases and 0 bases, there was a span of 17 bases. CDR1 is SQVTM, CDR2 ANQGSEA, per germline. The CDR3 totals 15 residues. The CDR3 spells CSVTLTTNPNYGYTF. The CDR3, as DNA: TGCAGCGTGACCCTGACAACGAATCCTAACTATGGCTACACCTTC.

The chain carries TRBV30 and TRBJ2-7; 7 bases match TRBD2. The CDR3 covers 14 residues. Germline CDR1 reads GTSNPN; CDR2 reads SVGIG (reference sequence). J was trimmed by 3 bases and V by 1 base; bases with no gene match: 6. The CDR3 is CAWSGGGGVYEQYF. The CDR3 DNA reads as TGTGCCTGGAGTGGGGGGGGAGGTGTCTACGAGCAGTACTTC.

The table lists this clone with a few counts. CDR3 in DNA: TGTGCCAGTAGTTCCCCCCGGTTTGGGGCCGGGTCTGGAAACACCATATATTTT. Its translation: CASSSPRFGAGSGNTIYF. This chain links TRBV19 with TRBJ1-3; TRBD1 is a possible D gene (5 bases). V gave up 5 bases and J gave up 1 base, with 21 bases separating them. Germline V CDR1 and CDR2: LNHDA, SQIVND (reference sequence). The CDR3 loop spans 18 amino acids. Filled out from reference TRBV19 and TRBJ1-3, the complete variable domain reads DGGITQSPKYLFRKEGQNVTLSCEQNLNHDAMYWYRQDPGQGLRLIYYSQIVNDFQKGDIAEGYSVSREKKESFPLTVTSAQKNPTAFYLCASSSPRFGAGSGNTIYFGEGSWLTVV.

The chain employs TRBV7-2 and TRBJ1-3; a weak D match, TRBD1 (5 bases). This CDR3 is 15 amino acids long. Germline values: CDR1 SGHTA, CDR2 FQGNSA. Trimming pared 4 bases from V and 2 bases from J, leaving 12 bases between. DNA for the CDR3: TGTGCCAGCAGCTCCCGGTGGGGGGCTGGAAACACCATATATTTT. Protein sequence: CASSSRWGAGNTIYF.

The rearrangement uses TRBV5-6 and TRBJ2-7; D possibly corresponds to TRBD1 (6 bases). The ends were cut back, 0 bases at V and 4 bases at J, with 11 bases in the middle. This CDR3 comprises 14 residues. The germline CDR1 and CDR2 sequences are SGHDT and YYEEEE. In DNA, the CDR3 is TGTGCCAGCAGCTTGGAACTCAGGGGATACGAGCAGTACGTC. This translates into CASSLELRGYEQYV.

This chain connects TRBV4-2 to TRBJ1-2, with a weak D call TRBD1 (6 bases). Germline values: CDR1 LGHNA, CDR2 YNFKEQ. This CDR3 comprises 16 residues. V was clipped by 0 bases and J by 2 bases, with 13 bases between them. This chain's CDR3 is CASSQEGAGENYGYTF. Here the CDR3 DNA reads TGTGCCAGCAGCCAAGAGGGGGCAGGGGAGAACTATGGCTACACCTTC.

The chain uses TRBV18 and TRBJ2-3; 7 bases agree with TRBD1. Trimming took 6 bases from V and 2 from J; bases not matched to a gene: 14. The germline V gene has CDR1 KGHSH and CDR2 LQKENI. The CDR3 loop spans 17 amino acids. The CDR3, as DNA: TGTGCCAGCTCCCAAAGCCCCGGGACAGCTACCACAGATACGCAGTATTTT. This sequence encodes CASSQSPGTATTDTQYF.

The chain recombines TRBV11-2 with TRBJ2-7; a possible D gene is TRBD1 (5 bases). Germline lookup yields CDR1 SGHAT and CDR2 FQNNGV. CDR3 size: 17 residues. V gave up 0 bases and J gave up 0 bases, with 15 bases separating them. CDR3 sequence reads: CASSLDRGHHSSYEQYF. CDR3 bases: TGTGCCAGCAGCTTAGATCGAGGACACCACAGCTCCTACGAGCAGTACTTC.

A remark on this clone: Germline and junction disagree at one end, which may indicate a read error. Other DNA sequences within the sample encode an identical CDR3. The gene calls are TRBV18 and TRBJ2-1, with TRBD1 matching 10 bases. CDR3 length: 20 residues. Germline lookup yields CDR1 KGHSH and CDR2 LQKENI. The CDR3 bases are TGTGCTAGCTCACCACGAATGGGACAGGGGATACCAGCGGGCCCGGGGCAGCAGTTCTTC. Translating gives CASSPRMGQGIPAGPGQQFF.

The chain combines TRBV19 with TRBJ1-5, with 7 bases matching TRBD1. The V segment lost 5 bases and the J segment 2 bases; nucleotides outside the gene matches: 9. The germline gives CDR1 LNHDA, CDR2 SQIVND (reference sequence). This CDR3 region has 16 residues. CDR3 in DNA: TGTGCCAGTAGTGTGACAGGGCTACGGGGCAATCAGCCCCAGCATTTT. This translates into CASSVTGLRGNQPQHF.

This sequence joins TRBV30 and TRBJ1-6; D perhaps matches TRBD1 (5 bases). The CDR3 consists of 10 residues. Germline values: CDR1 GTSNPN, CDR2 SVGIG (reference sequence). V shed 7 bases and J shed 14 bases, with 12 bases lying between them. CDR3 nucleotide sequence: TGTGCCTCCGGACAAGGGGCCCTCCACTTT. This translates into CASGQGALHF. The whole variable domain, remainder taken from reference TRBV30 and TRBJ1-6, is SQTIHQWPATLVQPVGSPLSLECTVEGTSNPNLYWYRQAAGRGLQLLFYSVGIGQISSEVPQNLSASRPQDRQFILSSKKLLLSDSGFYLCASGQGALHFGNGTRLTVT.

CDR3 DNA sequence: TGTGCCAGCAGTAAAGATGGAGGCACTGAAGCTTTCTTT. It yields the protein CASSKDGGTEAFF. The rearrangement joins TRBV6-4 to TRBJ1-1; D unclear. Germline V CDR1 and CDR2: MRHNA, SNTAGT. The CDR3 loop spans 13 amino acids. Deletions cut 5 bases from V and 4 bases from J, with 11 bases between.

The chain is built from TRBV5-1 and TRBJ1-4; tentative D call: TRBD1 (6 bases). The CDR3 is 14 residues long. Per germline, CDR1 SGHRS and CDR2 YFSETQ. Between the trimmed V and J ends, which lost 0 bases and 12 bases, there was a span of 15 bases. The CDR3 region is CASSLDRASVELFF. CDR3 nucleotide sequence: TGCGCCAGCAGCTTGGACAGGGCTTCCGTCGAACTGTTTTTT.

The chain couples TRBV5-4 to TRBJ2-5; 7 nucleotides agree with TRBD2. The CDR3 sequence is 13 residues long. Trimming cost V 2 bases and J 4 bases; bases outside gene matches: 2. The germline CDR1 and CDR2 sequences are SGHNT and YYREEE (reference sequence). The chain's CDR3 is CASSFTGGETQYF. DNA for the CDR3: TGTGCCAGCAGCTTCACGGGAGGAGAGACCCAGTACTTC.

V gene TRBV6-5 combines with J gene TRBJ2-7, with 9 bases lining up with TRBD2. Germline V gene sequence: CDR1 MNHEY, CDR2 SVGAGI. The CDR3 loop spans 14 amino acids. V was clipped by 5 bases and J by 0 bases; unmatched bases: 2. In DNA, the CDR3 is TGTGCCAGCAGTGGCGGGGGGGACTCCTACGAGCAGTACTTC. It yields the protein CASSGGGDSYEQYF.

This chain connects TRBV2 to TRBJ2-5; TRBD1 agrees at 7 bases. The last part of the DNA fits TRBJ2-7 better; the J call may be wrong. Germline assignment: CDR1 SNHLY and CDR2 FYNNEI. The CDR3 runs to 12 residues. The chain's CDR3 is CASSGDSYEQYF. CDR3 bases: TGTGCCAGCAGTGGGGACAGTTACGAGCAGTACTTC.